Following are 20 T cell receptor beta chains from one sample sequenced in a study of blood T cell repertoires in COVID-19. Profiling relied on immunoSEQ multiplex PCR, and the TCRdb table lists in-frame clones only, not all of them. The sample has 100,000 to 150,000 clones; around 81% are singletons. Sequencing was carried out using peripheral blood. The receptors were sampled from a man between 60 and 70 years old with acute or convalescent COVID-19.

This clone showed up just a few times. The chain's CDR3 is CASSQVPSGRDIQYF. In DNA form, the CDR3 reads TGCGCCAGCAGCCAAGTACCTAGCGGGAGAGACATTCAGTACTTC. V and J are TRBV4-1 and TRBJ2-4; 10 bases fit TRBD2. The CDR3 has 15 amino acids. The germline V gene encodes CDR1 MGHRA and CDR2 YSYEKL. J was trimmed by 8 bases and V by 1 base; bases with no gene match: 5.

This clone was counted a few times. The chain joins TRBV5-1 to TRBJ1-5; a weak D match, TRBD1 (5 bases). The V gene lost 1 base and the J gene lost 2 bases, with 16 bases spanning the gap. Germline V gene data show CDR1 as SGHRS and CDR2 as YFSETQ. The CDR3 is made up of 17 amino acids. The CDR3, as DNA: TGCGCCAGCAGCTTGATCCCCGGGACTCCGGGCAATCAGCCCCAGCATTTT. Amino acid sequence: CASSLIPGTPGNQPQHF.

CDR3 in amino acids: CASSLGLAGYNEQFF. The DNA for the CDR3 is TGTGCCAGCAGCTTGGGGCTAGCGGGATACAATGAGCAGTTCTTC. This sequence joins TRBV5-4 and TRBJ2-1; 9 bases align to TRBD2. The V gene end was trimmed by 0 bases and the J gene end by 4 bases; junction bases not matched to a gene: 2. This CDR3 region has 15 residues. Germline values: CDR1 SGHNT, CDR2 YYREEE (reference sequence).

This chain links TRBV4-1 with TRBJ1-2; TRBD1 matches 11 bases. J gave up 3 bases and V 1 base, and 13 bases lay outside the gene matches. Germline loops: CDR1 MGHRA, CDR2 YSYEKL. This CDR3 spans 19 amino acids. The CDR3 sequence is CASSQGPGTGGRGDYGYTF. The CDR3 DNA sequence: TGCGCCAGCAGCCAAGGACCCGGGACAGGGGGGAGGGGAGACTATGGCTACACCTTC.

The chain combines TRBV19 with TRBJ2-7; 10 bases align to TRBD1. V lost 11 bases to trimming and J lost 2 bases; unmatched junction nucleotides: 9. The CDR3 extends over 14 amino acids. CDR1 is LNHDA and CDR2 is SQIVND in the germline V gene (reference sequence). The CDR3, as DNA: TGTGCCTCCTCATTGGGGACAGGGGCCTACGAGCAGTACTTC. It translates to CASSLGTGAYEQYF.

The rearrangement uses TRBV11-3 and TRBJ2-1; no clear D. V was cut by 4 bases and J by 5 bases, with 6 bases left in between. The germline V gene has CDR1 SGHNT and CDR2 YENEEA. This CDR3 is 12 amino acids long. The chain's CDR3 is CASSYSNNEQFF. The CDR3 DNA sequence: TGTGCCAGCAGCTATTCCAACAATGAGCAGTTCTTC.

J is TRBJ2-1 and V is TRBV7-6; weak D call: TRBD1 (5 bases). Trimming left V 4 bases short and J 2 bases short, with 12 bases between. There are 15 residues in the CDR3. Germline assignment: CDR1 SGHVS and CDR2 FNYEAQ. The CDR3 nucleotides are TGTGCCAGCAGCTCGCGACAGAGACCCTACAATGAGCAGTTCTTC. Translation gives CASSSRQRPYNEQFF.

This clone was observed once. The genes are TRBV3-1 (or the pseudogene TRBV3-2) and TRBJ2-5, with a possible D match to TRBD2 (6 bases). The CDR3 sequence is 15 residues long. V lost 2 bases to trimming and J lost 2 bases, with 12 bases between them. Per germline, CDR1 LGHDT and CDR2 YNNKEL (reference sequence). The CDR3 DNA follows: TGTGCCAGCAGCCAAAGTAAGAGCGGGCAAGAGACCCAGTACTTC. Residues: CASSQSKSGQETQYF.

This rearrangement joins TRBV27 to TRBJ2-7; D unclear. The ends were cut back, 7 bases at V and 3 bases at J, with 16 bases in the middle. The CDR3 has 14 residues. The germline gives CDR1 MNHEY, CDR2 SMNVEV (reference sequence). The CDR3 DNA sequence: TGTGCCAGCACCTTCCACGACTCCGGCTACGAGCAGTACTTC. Translated: CASTFHDSGYEQYF.

CDR3 coding DNA: TGCGCCAGCAGCTCGTCGGGAGGTACCTACGAGCAGTACTTC. It translates to CASSSSGGTYEQYF. This sequence joins TRBV5-1 and TRBJ2-7; 7 nucleotides line up with TRBD2. The CDR3 is 14 residues long. Unmatched junction bases numbered 5, after V lost 3 bases and J lost 2 bases. In germline, CDR1 is SGHRS, CDR2 YFSETQ.

The genes are TRBV5-1 and TRBJ1-2; D might be TRBD1 (6 bases). V lost 2 bases to trimming and J lost 8 bases, with 16 bases between them. Per germline, CDR1 SGHRS and CDR2 YFSETQ. This CDR3 comprises 14 residues. The CDR3: CASSFGGRDSGYTF. The CDR3 nucleotides are TGCGCCAGCAGCTTTGGGGGCAGGGATAGCGGCTACACCTTC.

CDR3 loop: CATGGNRGSGNTIYF. CDR3 nucleotide sequence: TGTGCCACCGGAGGGAACAGGGGTTCTGGAAACACCATATATTTT. This chain uses TRBV6-5 with TRBJ1-3; 7 nucleotides align to TRBD1. The CDR3 has 15 amino acids. J lost 1 base, V lost 10 bases, and 10 bases had no gene match. Germline CDR1 and CDR2: MNHEY and SVGAGI.

The CDR3 coding sequence is TGTGCCAGCAGTTACGGGGACAGGGGTGTCTACGAGCAGTACTTC. It yields the protein CASSYGDRGVYEQYF. The genes are TRBV6-6 and TRBJ2-7, with 10 bases matching TRBD1. The J segment lost 3 bases and the V segment lost 2 bases, leaving 4 bases of the junction unmatched. Germline V CDR1 and CDR2: MNHNY, SVGAGI (reference sequence). This CDR3 has 15 residues.

The chain is built from TRBV10-3 and TRBJ2-1; the match to TRBD2 covers 13 bases. V shed 8 bases, J shed 4 bases, and the junction held 2 bases outside the gene matches. The CDR3 contains 14 residues. Germline CDR1 is ENHRY and CDR2 is SYGVKD. The chain's CDR3 is CAISGLAGYNEQFF. In DNA, the CDR3 is TGTGCCATCTCGGGACTAGCGGGATACAATGAGCAGTTCTTC.

This chain joins TRBV28 and TRBJ1-2; no clear D. The length of the CDR3 is 11 residues. The V end was cut by 4 bases, the J end by 8 bases, with 8 bases between. Looked up from germline, CDR1 is MDHEN and CDR2 is SYDVKM. The CDR3 here is CASSSTEGYTF. Written as DNA, the CDR3 is TGTGCCAGCAGTTCTACGGAGGGCTACACCTTC.

This chain links TRBV28 with TRBJ1-2; TRBD1 agrees at 9 bases. The germline V gene has CDR1 MDHEN and CDR2 SYDVKM. Germline trimming cut 1 base from V and 7 bases from J; bases unmatched to any gene: 7. This CDR3 contains 15 residues. The CDR3: CASSLLTGGWGGYTF. The CDR3 DNA follows: TGTGCCAGCAGTTTATTAACAGGGGGCTGGGGTGGCTACACCTTC.

In DNA form, the CDR3 reads TGTGCCAGCAGTGGTAGGGGGATTTGGACTGAAGCTTTCTTT. Its translation is CASSGRGIWTEAFF. This chain links TRBV2 with TRBJ1-1, with D maybe TRBD1 (6 bases). Germline CDR1 reads SNHLY; CDR2 reads FYNNEI. Trimming stripped 4 bases from V and 5 bases from J, with 14 bases between. The CDR3 loop spans 14 amino acids.

This chain links TRBV9 with TRBJ2-2, with 11 bases aligning to TRBD2. The J segment lost 5 bases and the V segment lost 2 bases, leaving 5 bases of the junction unmatched. Per germline, CDR1 SGDLS and CDR2 YYNGEE. The CDR3 sequence is 16 residues long. The CDR3 bases are TGTGCCAGCAGCGTGGCGACTAGCGGGACGACCGGGGAGCTGTTTTTT. It encodes CASSVATSGTTGELFF.

V is TRBV4-2 and J is TRBJ1-2; 8 nucleotides agree with TRBD1. Germline CDR1 and CDR2: LGHNA and YNFKEQ. The CDR3 spans 14 residues. The trim removed 4 bases at V and 5 bases at J, leaving 6 bases unmatched. CDR3 in amino acids: CASSRGQGVYGYTF. The CDR3 DNA reads as TGTGCCAGCAGCCGAGGACAGGGTGTTTATGGCTACACCTTC.

The V gene is TRBV21-1, the J gene TRBJ1-1. TRBV21-1 is a pseudogene segment. The CDR3 is 15 residues long. Written as DNA, the CDR3 is TGTGCCAGCCCAGGGATGGAGGGAACGAACACTGAAGCTTTCTTT. This encodes CASPGMEGTNTEAFF.